This T cell receptor beta chain was recorded in a study of cytomegalovirus exposure and HLA in healthy donors. At the level of the study: From about 180 million T cells, an earlier analysis saw roughly 100 million unique TCR beta sequences.

About this clone itself: What it binds is unknown.

V dropped 10 bases and J dropped 0; count of bases not matched to a gene: 8. CDR1 and CDR2 (germline): LNHDA, SQIVND (reference sequence). This CDR3 has 16 residues. Study-wide results and caveats: Most subjects had HLA-A and HLA-B alleles reportedly predicted accurately by TCR beta sequences. Another analysis was done later, and it associated approximately 17,000 TCR beta sequences with HLA alleles at 0.05 false discovery rate. There were several of the most significant clusters that appeared linked to common viral pathogens in a later analysis.

PCR involved 60 Vbeta and 13 Jbeta primers. Measured with immunoSEQ multiplex PCR; TCRdb has only the in-frame clones, and not every one. Among about 160,000 clones listed, about 75% were seen once. The origin of this receptor is a man aged 18 to 29 in good health and CMV-seropositive. Sequenced material: PBMCs. The J gene is TRBJ2-2, the V gene TRBV19, with 10 bases aligning to TRBD1. The CDR3 is CATRQGAIPNTGELFF. The CDR3 DNA reads as TGTGCCACCCGACAGGGGGCCATACCGAACACCGGGGAGCTGTTTTTT. The whole variable domain, filled in from reference TRBV19 and TRBJ2-2, reads DGGITQSPKYLFRKEGQNVTLSCEQNLNHDAMYWYRQDPGQGLRLIYYSQIVNDFQKGDIAEGYSVSREKKESFPLTVTSAQKNPTAFYLCATRQGAIPNTGELFFGEGSRLTVL.